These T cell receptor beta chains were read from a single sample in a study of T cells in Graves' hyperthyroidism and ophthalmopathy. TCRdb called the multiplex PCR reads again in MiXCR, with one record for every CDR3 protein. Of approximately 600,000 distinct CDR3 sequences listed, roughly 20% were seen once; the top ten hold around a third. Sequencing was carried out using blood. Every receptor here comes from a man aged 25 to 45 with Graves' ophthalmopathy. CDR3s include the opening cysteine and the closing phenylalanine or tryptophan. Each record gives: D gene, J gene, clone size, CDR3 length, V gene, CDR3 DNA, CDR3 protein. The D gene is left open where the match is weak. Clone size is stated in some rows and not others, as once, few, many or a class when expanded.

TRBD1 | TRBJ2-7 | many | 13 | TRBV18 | TGTGCCAGCTCACCCGGACAGGCTGGGGAGCAGTACTTC | CASSPGQAGEQYF
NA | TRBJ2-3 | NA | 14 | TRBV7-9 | TGTGCCAGCAGCTTAGCCCACTACACAGATACGCAGTATTTT | CASSLAHYTDTQYF
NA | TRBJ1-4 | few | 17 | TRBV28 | TGTGCCAGCAGTTTATCGTCGGGGCAGGAGACAAGGGGAAAACTGTTTTTT | CASSLSSGQETRGKLFF
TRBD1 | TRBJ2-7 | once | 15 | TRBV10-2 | TGCGCCAGCAGTGGATTCGGGACAGGAGGGATCGAGCAGTACTTC | CASSGFGTGGIEQYF
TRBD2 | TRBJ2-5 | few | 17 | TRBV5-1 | TGCGCCAGCAGCTCGCCGACTGGACTAGCGGGACAAGAGACCCAGTACTTC | CASSSPTGLAGQETQYF
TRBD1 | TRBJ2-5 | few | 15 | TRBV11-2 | TGTGCCAGCACCCGGGACAGGGGAATCCAAGAGACCCAGTACTTC | CASTRDRGIQETQYF
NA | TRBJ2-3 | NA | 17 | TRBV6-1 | TGTGCCAGCAGTGAACGGATCGGGGGATCTGGGACAGATACGCAGTATTTT | CASSERIGGSGTDTQYF
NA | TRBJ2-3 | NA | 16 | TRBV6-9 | TGTGCCAGCAGTTACAGTAGGTGGGGTGTCACAGATACGCAGTATTTT | CASSYSRWGVTDTQYF
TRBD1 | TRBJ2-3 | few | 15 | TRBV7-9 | TGTGCCAGCAGCCCTCGGGACAGGGCACACCATACGCAGTATTTT | CASSPRDRAHHTQYF
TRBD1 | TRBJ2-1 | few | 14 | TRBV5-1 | TGCGCCAGCAGCTTGGGACAGGGGATAAATGAGCAGTTCTTC | CASSLGQGINEQFF
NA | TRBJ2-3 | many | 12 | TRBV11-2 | TGTGCCAGCAGCTTGGGTTTGGATACGCAGTATTTT | CASSLGLDTQYF
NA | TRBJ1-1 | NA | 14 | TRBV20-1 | TGCAGTGCTGGGCCGCGGTTGGGGAACACTGAAGCTTTCTTT | CSAGPRLGNTEAFF
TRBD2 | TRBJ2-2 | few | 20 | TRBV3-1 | TGTGCCAGCAGCCGGTTAAACGGCGCGATAGGCGGGAGGACCACCGGGGAGCTGTTTTTT | CASSRLNGAIGGRTTGELFF
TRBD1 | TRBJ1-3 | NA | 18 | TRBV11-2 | TGTGCCAGCAGCCGTCCCCTGACAGGGGTCGGCTCTGGAAACACCATATATTTT | CASSRPLTGVGSGNTIYF
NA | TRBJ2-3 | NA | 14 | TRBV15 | TGTGCCACCAGCGGCCACTCAGGCGCAGATACGCAGTATTTT | CATSGHSGADTQYF
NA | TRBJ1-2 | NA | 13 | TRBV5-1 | TGCGCCAGCAGCTTCTCGGCGGGCTATGGCTACACCTTC | CASSFSAGYGYTF
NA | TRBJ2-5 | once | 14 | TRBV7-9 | TGTGCCAGCAGCATAAGCCGGGGAAAAGAGACCCAGTACTTC | CASSISRGKETQYF
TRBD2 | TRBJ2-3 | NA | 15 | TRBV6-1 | TGTGCCAGCAGCTTACGGGGACTAGCGGGAGATACGCAGTATTTT | CASSLRGLAGDTQYF
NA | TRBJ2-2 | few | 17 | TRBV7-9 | TGTGCCAGCAGCTTACCCCTTGCTGCCGTGAACACCGGGGAGCTGTTTTTT | CASSLPLAAVNTGELFF
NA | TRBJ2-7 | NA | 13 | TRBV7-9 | TGTGCCAGCAGCACTAAAGGGTCCTACGAGCAGTACTTC | CASSTKGSYEQYF
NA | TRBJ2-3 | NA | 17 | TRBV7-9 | TGTGCCAGCAGCGAGGGAGGAGGCGGGACTAGCACAGATACGCAGTATTTT | CASSEGGGGTSTDTQYF
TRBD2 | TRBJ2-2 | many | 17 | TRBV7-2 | TGTGCCAGCAGCTTAGTTGGTCTAGCGGGATACACCGGGGAGCTGTTTTTT | CASSLVGLAGYTGELFF
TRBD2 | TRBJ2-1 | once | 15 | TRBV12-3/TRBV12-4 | TGTGCCAGCAGTGGTGGACTAGCGGGAGAGCGGGAGCAGTTCTTC | CASSGGLAGEREQFF
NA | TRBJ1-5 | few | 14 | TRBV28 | TGTGCCAGCAGTTTCCCCCAGAACAATCAGCCCCAGCATTTT | CASSFPQNNQPQHF
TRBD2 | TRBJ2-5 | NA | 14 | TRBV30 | TGTGCCTGGAGAGCGGGAGGGCCTCGAGAGACCCAGTACTTC | CAWRAGGPRETQYF
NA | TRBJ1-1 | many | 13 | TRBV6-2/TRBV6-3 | TGTGCCAGCAGTTGGGCGGGCACGACTGAAGCTTTCTTT | CASSWAGTTEAFF
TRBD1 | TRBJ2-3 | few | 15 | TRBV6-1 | TGTGCCAGCAGTCCCCAGGGACAGGGCACAGATACGCAGTATTTT | CASSPQGQGTDTQYF
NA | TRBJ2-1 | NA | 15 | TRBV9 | TGTGCCAGCAGCGTAAGGGGTGACATCTTGAATGAGCAGTTCTTC | CASSVRGDILNEQFF
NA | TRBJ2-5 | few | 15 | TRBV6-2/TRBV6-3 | TGTGCCAGCAGTCCGGCCGCATACTACGAAGAGACCCAGTACTTC | CASSPAAYYEETQYF
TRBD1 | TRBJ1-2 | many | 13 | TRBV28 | TGTGCCAGCAGTTTACGGACAGGGGATGGCTACACCTTC | CASSLRTGDGYTF
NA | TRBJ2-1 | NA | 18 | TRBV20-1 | TGCAGTGCTTCTAGGGGAGGTCTTAAAACTGGCTACTACAATGAGCAGTTCTTC | CSASRGGLKTGYYNEQFF
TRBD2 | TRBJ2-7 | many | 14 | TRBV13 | TGTGCCAGCAGACTAGCGGGGGAGGGCTACGAGCAGTACTTC | CASRLAGEGYEQYF
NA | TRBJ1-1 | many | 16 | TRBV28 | TGTGCCAGCAGCCCAACGCGACAGCCTTCGGGACGTGAAGCTTTCTTT | CASSPTRQPSGREAFF
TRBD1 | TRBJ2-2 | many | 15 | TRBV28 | TGTGCCAGCAGTGCCGACAGGGGGTCCACCGGGGAGCTGTTTTTT | CASSADRGSTGELFF
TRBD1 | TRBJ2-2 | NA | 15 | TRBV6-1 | TGTGCCAGCAGTGAAGGGACAGGGAGAACCGGGGAGCTGTTTTTT | CASSEGTGRTGELFF
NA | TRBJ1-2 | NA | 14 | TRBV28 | TGTGCCAGCATGTGGGGTGGGCTGGGCTATGGCTACACCTTC | CASMWGGLGYGYTF
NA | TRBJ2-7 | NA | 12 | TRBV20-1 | TGCAGTATACAGGGCCCGGGGTACGAGCAGTACTTC | CSIQGPGYEQYF
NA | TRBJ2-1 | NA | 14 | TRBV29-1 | TGCAGCGTTGAATTGGGACCCTTATACAATGAGCAGTTCTTC | CSVELGPLYNEQFF
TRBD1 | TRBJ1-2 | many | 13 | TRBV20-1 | TGCAGTGCTAGTCCGACAGGGGATTATGGCTACACCTTC | CSASPTGDYGYTF
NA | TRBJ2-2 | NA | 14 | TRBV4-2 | TGTGCCAGCAGCCAACAACAGACCACCGGGGAGCTGTTTTTT | CASSQQQTTGELFF
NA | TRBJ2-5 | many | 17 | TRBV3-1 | TGTGCCAGCAGCCAAGATGCAGGTGTCCTTGTGCTAGAGACCCAGTACTTC | CASSQDAGVLVLETQYF
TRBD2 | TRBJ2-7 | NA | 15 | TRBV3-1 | TGTGCCAGCACCACGCTAGCGGGAGTCTCCTACGAGCAGTACTTC | CASTTLAGVSYEQYF
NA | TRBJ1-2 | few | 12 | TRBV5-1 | TGCGCCAGCAGTCGTTCGGGGGCTGGCTACACCTTC | CASSRSGAGYTF
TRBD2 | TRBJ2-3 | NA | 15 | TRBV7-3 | TGTGCCAGCAGCTTAACGGCGGGAGTTGTGGATACGCAGTATTTT | CASSLTAGVVDTQYF
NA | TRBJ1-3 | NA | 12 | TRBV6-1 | TGTGCCAGCAGATCAGTGGGAAACACCATATATTTT | CASRSVGNTIYF
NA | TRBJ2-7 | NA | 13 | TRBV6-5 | TGTGCCAGCAGTTACTCCGACTCGGGCGAGCAGTACTTC | CASSYSDSGEQYF
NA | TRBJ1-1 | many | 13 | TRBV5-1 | TGCGCCAGCGGTTACCGGGGGAACACTGAAGCTTTCTTT | CASGYRGNTEAFF
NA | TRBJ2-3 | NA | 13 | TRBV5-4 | TGTGCCAGCATCGGGGATAGCACAGATACGCAGTATTTT | CASIGDSTDTQYF